The 26 T cell receptor beta chains below were found in one sample sequenced in a study of T cell responses to AZD1222 COVID-19 vaccine. Using immunoSEQ multiplex PCR, the repertoire was profiled, and TCRdb retains in-frame clones only, with some absent. The sample includes about 140,000 clones, roughly 93% of them seen just once. The sequencing here drew on peripheral blood, taken on day 0 of MenACWY control vaccination. These TCRs come from an adult in good health.

The rearrangement uses TRBV5-8 and TRBJ1-1; D remains unclear. The germline V gene has CDR1 SGHTS and CDR2 YDEGEE. V was clipped by 1 base and J by 0 bases, with 10 bases between them. The CDR3 consists of 15 residues. This CDR3 is CASSLPGRVNTEAFF. The CDR3, as DNA: TGTGCCAGCAGCTTGCCCGGACGGGTGAACACTGAAGCTTTCTTT.

The chain couples TRBV7-9 to TRBJ2-7, with TRBD2 identical over 12 bases. This CDR3 is built from 15 residues. The germline V gene encodes CDR1 SEHNR and CDR2 FQNEAQ (reference sequence). V trimming: 4 bases; J trimming: 4 bases; junction bases outside the gene matches: 5. CDR3 sequence reads: CASSSQGLAGYEQYF. The CDR3, as DNA: TGTGCCAGCAGCTCCCAAGGACTAGCGGGATACGAGCAGTACTTC.

The gene calls are TRBV25-1 and TRBJ1-1; D is unclear. There are 13 residues in the CDR3. Germline V gives CDR1 MGHDK, CDR2 SYGVNS. The ends were cut back, 2 bases at V and 0 bases at J, with 4 bases in the middle. CDR3 protein: CASSEKLNTEAFF. The CDR3, as DNA: TGTGCCAGCAGTGAAAAACTGAACACTGAAGCTTTCTTT.

The chain carries TRBV4-1 and TRBJ1-2; TRBD1 matches 7 bases. The J segment lost 7 bases and the V segment lost 3 bases, leaving 2 bases of the junction unmatched. There are 12 residues in the CDR3. Germline loops: CDR1 MGHRA, CDR2 YSYEKL. In DNA, the CDR3 is TGCGCCAGCAGCCAGACAGGGTTTGGCTACACCTTC. Amino acid sequence: CASSQTGFGYTF.

The rearrangement links TRBV6-6 to TRBJ1-5, with D uncertain. This CDR3 has 16 residues. V was shortened by 6 bases and J by 4 bases, with 19 bases between the two germline ends. Germline CDR1 and CDR2: MNHNY and SVGAGI (reference sequence). This CDR3 is CASRDRDRVSNQPQHF. CDR3 sequence (DNA): TGTGCCAGCAGAGACCGCGATAGGGTCTCAAATCAGCCCCAGCATTTT.

V gene TRBV28 combines with J gene TRBJ2-2; D not resolved. The CDR3 spans 13 residues. Germline loops: CDR1 MDHEN, CDR2 SYDVKM. V lost 5 bases and J lost 6, with 10 bases in between. CDR3 loop: CASSTLGAGELFF. The DNA of the CDR3 is TGTGCCAGCAGTACACTTGGGGCCGGGGAGCTGTTTTTT.

This sequence joins TRBV19 and TRBJ1-4; 7 bases align to TRBD1. The V gene end was trimmed by 5 bases and the J gene end by 1 base; junction bases not matched to a gene: 4. The CDR3 length is 15 residues. Germline CDR1 reads LNHDA; CDR2 reads SQIVND (reference sequence). The CDR3 nucleotides are TGTGCCAGTAGTGTAAGACAGGGAACTAATGAAAAACTGTTTTTT. It yields the protein CASSVRQGTNEKLFF.

This chain links TRBV6-5 with TRBJ2-1, with 7 bases that match TRBD1. Germline values: CDR1 MNHEY, CDR2 SVGAGI. J lost 4 bases, V lost 5 bases, and 5 bases had no gene match. This CDR3 comprises 14 residues. CDR3 amino acids: CASSRGQEYNEQFF. As DNA, the CDR3 is TGTGCCAGCAGTAGAGGACAGGAGTACAATGAGCAGTTCTTC.

This rearrangement joins TRBV7-6 to TRBJ2-7; 9 positions match TRBD1. J gave up 7 bases and V 5 bases, and 9 bases lay outside the gene matches. The CDR3 extends over 14 amino acids. Germline loops: CDR1 SGHVS, CDR2 FNYEAQ. The CDR3 region has the DNA TGTGCCAGCAGCCCCGGGACAGGGCTTGAAGAGCAGTACTTC. Translation: CASSPGTGLEEQYF.

The chain joins TRBV29-1 to TRBJ2-7; maybe TRBD2 (6 bases). V was cut by 1 base and J by 6 bases, with 13 bases left in between. CDR3 length equals 13 residues. CDR1 and CDR2 from the germline V gene are SQVTM and ANQGSEA. The CDR3 region is CSVEAHGSSEQYF. The CDR3 coding sequence is TGCAGCGTTGAAGCCCACGGGAGCAGCGAGCAGTACTTC.

The rearrangement links TRBV12-3 or TRBV12-4 to TRBJ1-2; no reliable D call. V lost 5 bases, J lost 2 bases, and 9 bases lay in between. This CDR3 is built from 13 residues. CDR3 loop: CASSPTANYGYTF. Written as DNA, the CDR3 is TGTGCCAGCAGTCCTACAGCGAACTATGGCTACACCTTC.

The chain employs TRBV7-6 and TRBJ2-1, with D unresolved. This CDR3 is built from 11 residues. Looked up from germline, CDR1 is SGHVS and CDR2 is FNYEAQ. The germline V and J ends were trimmed by 0 bases and 10 bases, with 4 bases remaining between them. CDR3 amino acids: CASSLAQEQFF. The CDR3 nucleotides are TGTGCCAGCAGCTTAGCCCAGGAGCAGTTCTTC.

The chain recombines TRBV5-4 with TRBJ2-7; perhaps TRBD1 as D (5 bases). The CDR3 contains 15 residues. The V end was cut by 4 bases, the J end by 3 bases, with 17 bases between. Germline CDR1 SGHNT, CDR2 YYREEE (reference sequence). In DNA form, the CDR3 reads TGTGCCAGCAGCCCGTCCGGCAGGGATCTCTACGAGCAGTACTTC. Residues: CASSPSGRDLYEQYF. The entire variable domain, with the rest obtained from reference TRBV5-4 and TRBJ2-7, is as follows: ETGVTQSPTHLIKTRGQQVTLRCSSQSGHNTVSWYQQALGQGPQFIFQYYREEENGRGNFPPRFSGLQFPNYSSELNVNALELDDSALYLCASSPSGRDLYEQYFGPGTRLTVT.

The rearrangement uses TRBV3-1 (or the pseudogene TRBV3-2) and TRBJ1-3; TRBD1 is a possible D gene (5 bases). Per the germline V gene, CDR1 is LGHDT and CDR2 is YNNKEL (reference sequence). V lost 4 bases and J 6 bases, leaving 10 bases between the germline ends. This CDR3 has 13 amino acids. CDR3 DNA: TGTGCCAGCAGCCGGGGGGGTACAAACACCATATATTTT. Residues: CASSRGGTNTIYF.

The chain uses TRBV3-1 (or the pseudogene TRBV3-2) and TRBJ2-5; perhaps TRBD2 as D (5 bases). V dropped 2 bases and J dropped 5 bases, with 15 bases sitting between them. The CDR3 sequence is 15 residues long. Germline loops: CDR1 LGHDT, CDR2 YNNKEL (reference sequence). The CDR3 is CASSQRAGEGETQYF. DNA of the CDR3: TGTGCCAGCAGCCAACGGGCGGGTGAGGGCGAGACCCAGTACTTC.

The gene calls are TRBV5-4 and TRBJ1-5, with a possible D match to TRBD1 (5 bases). Between the trimmed V and J ends, which lost 0 bases and 6 bases, there was a span of 7 bases. The CDR3 has 13 residues. CDR1 is SGHNT and CDR2 is YYREEE in the germline V gene (reference sequence). The CDR3 DNA follows: TGTGCCAGCAGCTTGGATGGGGCTCAGCCCCAGCATTTT. Translated, it gives CASSLDGAQPQHF.

The CDR3 DNA follows: TGTGCCAGTAGTATGGACAGCATCTCATCCTATGGCTACACCTTC. Translating it yields CASSMDSISSYGYTF. J is TRBJ1-2 and V is TRBV19, with D possibly being TRBD1 (6 bases). The CDR3 has 15 residues. The germline V gene encodes CDR1 LNHDA and CDR2 SQIVND (reference sequence). Trimming left V 3 bases short and J 4 bases short, with 15 bases between.

V usage is TRBV19 and J usage is TRBJ2-2; perhaps TRBD1 as D (6 bases). The CDR3 extends over 14 amino acids. CDR1 and CDR2 (germline): LNHDA, SQIVND (reference sequence). The ends were cut back, 4 bases at V and 8 bases at J, with 14 bases in the middle. CDR3: CASSTTGPRGELFF. CDR3 DNA sequence: TGTGCCAGTAGTACGACAGGTCCCCGAGGGGAGCTGTTTTTT.

The chain couples TRBV7-2 to TRBJ1-2; D is possibly TRBD1 (5 bases). The CDR3 has 13 amino acids. Trimming removed 1 base at V and 4 bases at J, with 7 bases between. Germline V gene sequence: CDR1 SGHTA, CDR2 FQGNSA. In DNA form, the CDR3 reads TGTGCCAGCAGCTTAGGGACACCCTATGGCTACACCTTC. Translation: CASSLGTPYGYTF.

Comments on this clone: The same CDR3 arises from other DNA sequences in this sample as well. The CDR3 DNA sequence: TGTGCCAGTAGTATAGGGGGAAGAGGGACTGAAGCTTTCTTT. This translates into CASSIGGRGTEAFF. This chain joins TRBV19 and TRBJ1-1; D unclear. From germline, CDR1 is LNHDA and CDR2 SQIVND (reference sequence). V was shortened by 1 base and J by 5 bases, with 11 bases between the two germline ends. The CDR3 runs 14 residues.

This clone occurred once. The gene calls are TRBV18 and TRBJ1-1; 9 bases align to TRBD1. This CDR3 has 14 amino acids. J lost 3 bases, V lost 4 bases, and 3 bases had no gene match. Germline-derived CDR1 and CDR2 are KGHSH and LQKENI. The CDR3 bases are TGTGCCAGCTCACTGGACAGGGGCGACACTGAAGCTTTCTTT. Translating gives CASSLDRGDTEAFF.

The chain links TRBV11-1 to TRBJ1-5; perhaps TRBD1 as D (6 bases). V shed 5 bases and J shed 4 bases, with 9 bases lying between them. The CDR3 spans 13 residues. CDR1 and CDR2 from the germline V gene are SGHAT and FQDESV (reference sequence). As DNA, the CDR3 is TGTGCCAGCAGCCCCGACAGGAATCAGCCCCAGCATTTT. Translated, it gives CASSPDRNQPQHF.

The V gene is TRBV5-1, the J gene TRBJ1-2; maybe TRBD1 (6 bases). Germline V gene data show CDR1 as SGHRS and CDR2 as YFSETQ. This CDR3 comprises 15 residues. V gave up 0 bases and J gave up 6 bases, with 15 bases separating them. The CDR3, as DNA: TGCGCCAGCAGCTTGGTCGGGGGGGCGCATGATGGCTACACCTTC. This translates into CASSLVGGAHDGYTF.

J is TRBJ2-5 and V is TRBV6-4; the D is unclear. CDR1 is MRHNA and CDR2 is SNTAGT in the germline V gene. This CDR3 region has 11 residues. Trimming removed 2 bases from V and 3 bases from J, with 1 base in between. The CDR3 spells CASSDEETQYF. The CDR3 region has the DNA TGTGCCAGCAGTGACGAAGAGACCCAGTACTTC.

J is TRBJ2-3 and V is TRBV9; possibly TRBD2 for D (5 bases). There are 15 residues in the CDR3. The V gene's germline CDR1 is SGDLS and CDR2 YYNGEE. Trimming took off 4 bases at V and 7 bases at J, with 19 bases between the two ends. Written as DNA, the CDR3 is TGTGCCAGCAGCTCCCGGACTCCTTCGGTGAATACGCAGTATTTT. It encodes CASSSRTPSVNTQYF. Using reference TRBV9 and TRBJ2-3 for the parts outside the CDR3, the full variable domain is DSGVTQTPKHLITATGQRVTLRCSPRSGDLSVYWYQQSLDQGLQFLIQYYNGEERAKGNILERFSAQQFPDLHSELNLSSLELGDSALYFCASSSRTPSVNTQYFGPGTRLTVL.

The chain couples TRBV4-2 to TRBJ1-4; a possible D gene is TRBD1 (6 bases). Deletions cut 2 bases from V and 1 base from J, with 29 bases between. The germline V gene encodes CDR1 LGHNA and CDR2 YNFKEQ. The CDR3 length is 22 residues. CDR3 coding DNA: TGTGCCAGCAGCCAAAGGACAGCCACCTTTTTAGAGACTTTGGTAACTAATGAAAAACTGTTTTTT. It translates to CASSQRTATFLETLVTNEKLFF.